One and the same sample provided the 30 T cell receptor beta chains below, sequenced in a study of neoadjuvant nivolumab and ipilimumab in lung cancer (TCRdb year 2020). Library creation used the immunoSEQ multiplex PCR assay. This immuneACCESS table, as held by TCRdb, lists in-frame sequences with V and J called but not all clones. Of the missing ones, under half trace to an unresolved V gene in checked studies; the others have no known cause. Counted in this sample were approximately 8,400 clones; roughly 80% of them appeared once. The ten largest clones capture 6.7% of the sample. What this sample's time point label stands for: at surgical resection after neoadjuvant nivolumab +/- ipilimumab. Sequencing was performed on adjacent normal lung tissue, taken after neoadjuvant nivolumab, alone or with ipilimumab, at or shortly before surgery. These TCRs come from an adult with non-small cell lung cancer.

In regard to this clone: The junction and the germline gene differ at one end; a read error may be behind it. The V and J genes are TRBV5-5 and TRBJ2-1, with 10 bases aligning to TRBD2. Per germline, CDR1 SGHKS and CDR2 YYEKEE (reference sequence). The CDR3 extends over 15 amino acids. In nucleotides, the CDR3 is TGTGCCAGCAGCCCAGGGACTAGCGAGTACAGTGAGCAGTTCTTC. This translates into CASSPGTSEYSEQFF.

The V and J genes are TRBV7-2 and TRBJ2-2, with a tentative D call TRBD1 (5 bases). V was trimmed by 2 bases and J by 7 bases, leaving 14 bases between them. This CDR3 has 15 amino acids. Looked up from germline, CDR1 is SGHTA and CDR2 is FQGNSA. The CDR3 protein is CASSLSLGPIGELFF. The CDR3 bases are TGTGCCAGCAGCTTATCCCTGGGGCCGATCGGGGAGCTGTTTTTT. Using reference TRBV7-2 and TRBJ2-2 for the parts outside the CDR3, the full variable domain is GAGVSQSPSNKVTEKGKDVELRCDPISGHTALYWYRQSLGQGLEFLIYFQGNSAPDKSGLPSDRFSAERTGGSVSTLTIQRTQQEDSAVYLCASSLSLGPIGELFFGEGSRLTVL.

The rearrangement links TRBV11-2 to TRBJ2-7; 9 positions agree with TRBD1. Germline V gene data show CDR1 as SGHAT and CDR2 as FQNNGV. This CDR3 has 18 residues. V was clipped by 1 base and J by 1 base; unmatched bases: 11. This CDR3 is CASSLARDRALRSYEQYF. The CDR3, as DNA: TGTGCCAGCAGCTTAGCCCGGGACAGGGCCCTCCGATCCTACGAGCAGTACTTC.

This clone was observed a few times. The chain joins TRBV6-1 to TRBJ2-1; D gene unclear. The CDR3 runs 13 residues. Per the germline V gene, CDR1 is MNHNS and CDR2 is SASEGT. V lost 3 bases to trimming and J lost 2 bases, with 5 bases between them. The CDR3 reads CASSDSPYNEQFF. In DNA, the CDR3 is TGTGCCAGCAGTGACAGTCCCTACAATGAGCAGTTCTTC.

This clone showed up just a few times. The chain combines TRBV2 with TRBJ1-5; 9 bases map to TRBD1. V trimming: 6 bases; J trimming: 5 bases; junction bases outside the gene matches: 5. This CDR3 is 14 amino acids long. Germline CDR1 is SNHLY and CDR2 is FYNNEI. The CDR3 sequence: CASRDGQGYQPQHF. CDR3 DNA sequence: TGTGCCAGCAGGGACGGACAGGGGTATCAGCCCCAGCATTTT.

This clone appeared once. The CDR3 loop reads CAYSKRGDNSPLHF. The CDR3 bases are TGTGCCTACTCAAAAAGGGGCGATAATTCACCCCTCCACTTT. V and J are TRBV30 and TRBJ1-6, with D possibly matching TRBD1 (5 bases). Per germline, CDR1 GTSNPN and CDR2 SVGIG (reference sequence). The CDR3 covers 14 residues. Trimming left V 7 bases short and J 5 bases short, with 15 bases between.

J is TRBJ1-2 and V is TRBV30, with D uncertain. V was pared by 1 base and J by 6 bases, with 15 bases between. This CDR3 region has 14 residues. Germline values: CDR1 GTSNPN, CDR2 SVGIG (reference sequence). This CDR3 reads CAWSATRLGDGYTF. DNA of the CDR3: TGTGCCTGGAGTGCCACGAGACTGGGCGATGGCTACACCTTC.

The chain uses TRBV12-5 and TRBJ1-1; D not resolved. The CDR3 sequence is 13 residues long. The germline V gene has CDR1 LGHNT and CDR2 FRNRAP. Trimming stripped 5 bases from V and 1 base from J, with 8 bases between. CDR3 region: CASGRWENTEAFF. The DNA for the CDR3 is TGTGCTAGTGGTCGGTGGGAGAACACTGAAGCTTTCTTT. The whole variable domain, remainder taken from reference TRBV12-5 and TRBJ1-1, is DARVTQTPRHKVTEMGQEVTMRCQPILGHNTVFWYRQTMMQGLELLAYFRNRAPLDDSGMPKDRFSAEMPDATLATLKIQPSEPRDSAVYFCASGRWENTEAFFGQGTRLTVV.

V is TRBV19 and J is TRBJ1-1; D is perhaps TRBD1 (6 bases). CDR3 length equals 12 residues. Trimming cost V 5 bases and J 6 bases, with 10 bases left between them. Germline CDR1 is LNHDA and CDR2 is SQIVND (reference sequence). The CDR3 DNA follows: TGTGCCAGTAGTTCAGGGGCCCCTGAAGCTTTCTTT. Its translation is CASSSGAPEAFF.

V and J are TRBV7-2 and TRBJ2-7, with 7 bases that match TRBD2. J lost 2 bases, V lost 3 bases, and 4 bases had no gene match. This CDR3 comprises 14 residues. Germline V gives CDR1 SGHTA, CDR2 FQGNSA. This CDR3 reads CASSFSGQTYEQYF. The CDR3 DNA is TGTGCCAGCAGCTTTAGCGGGCAAACCTACGAGCAGTACTTC.

V is TRBV19 and J is TRBJ2-3; 8 bases agree with TRBD1. V dropped 5 bases and J dropped 3; count of bases not matched to a gene: 7. The CDR3 covers 15 residues. Germline lookup yields CDR1 LNHDA and CDR2 SQIVND (reference sequence). As DNA, the CDR3 is TGTGCCAGTAGTCCATACAGGGGGATGACAGATACGCAGTATTTT. It translates to CASSPYRGMTDTQYF.

This chain uses TRBV28 with TRBJ1-1; no reliable D call. V gave up 6 bases and J gave up 1 base, with 9 bases separating them. The CDR3 loop spans 13 amino acids. CDR1 is MDHEN and CDR2 is SYDVKM in the germline V gene. In DNA, the CDR3 is TGTGCCAGCAGCTTCGCGGGGAACACTGAAGCTTTCTTT. Its protein is CASSFAGNTEAFF.

This chain uses TRBV4-1 with TRBJ1-2; perhaps TRBD1 as D (5 bases). Germline V gene sequence: CDR1 MGHRA, CDR2 YSYEKL. The CDR3 spans 14 residues. With 1 base removed from V and 7 bases from J, the gap between germline ends came to 13 bases. The CDR3 sequence is CASSQVGDGGGYTF. In DNA form, the CDR3 reads TGCGCCAGCAGCCAAGTAGGGGACGGTGGTGGCTACACCTTC.

The rearrangement links TRBV15 to TRBJ1-5, with TRBD1 identical over 8 bases. With V trimmed by 3 bases and J by 0 bases, 4 bases remained unmatched. CDR1 is LNHNV and CDR2 is YYDKDF in the germline V gene (reference sequence). This CDR3 is built from 16 residues. The CDR3 bases are TGTGCCACCAGCAGTGGGACAGGTATTAGCAATCAGCCCCAGCATTTT. As protein: CATSSGTGISNQPQHF.

This chain uses TRBV29-1 with TRBJ1-2; the D gene is possibly TRBD1 (6 bases). CDR1 and CDR2 (germline): SQVTM, ANQGSEA. The CDR3 contains 11 residues. Trimming shortened V by 6 bases and J by 7 bases, and 12 bases separated the two germline ends. This chain's CDR3 is CSVLGGGGYTF. The CDR3, as DNA: TGCAGCGTCCTAGGGGGGGGTGGCTACACCTTC.

In DNA form, the CDR3 reads TGTGCCTGGATGGAAGGGGGGAACTATGGCTACACCTTC. Encoded protein: CAWMEGGNYGYTF. The chain joins TRBV30 to TRBJ1-2, with D possibly TRBD1 on 6 matching bases. The CDR3 covers 13 residues. V lost 4 bases, J lost 2 bases, and 11 bases lay in between. Germline V gives CDR1 GTSNPN, CDR2 SVGIG (reference sequence).

This chain uses TRBV20-1 with TRBJ1-2; no clear D. This CDR3 spans 11 amino acids. Germline V gene data show CDR1 as DFQATT and CDR2 as SNEGSKA (reference sequence). The V gene lost 5 bases and the J gene lost 9 bases, with 13 bases spanning the gap. The CDR3 here is CSAPRRLSYTF. CDR3 nucleotide sequence: TGCAGTGCTCCGCGGCGGCTAAGCTACACCTTC.

This clone was seen a few times. The chain combines TRBV6-5 with TRBJ2-5; 9 nucleotides align to TRBD2. Looked up from germline, CDR1 is MNHEY and CDR2 is SVGAGI. This CDR3 spans 14 amino acids. V was clipped by 4 bases and J by 6 bases; unmatched bases: 6. CDR3 in amino acids: CASSSSGGRKTQYF. The CDR3 coding sequence is TGTGCCAGCAGTTCCAGCGGGGGGCGGAAGACCCAGTACTTC.

The chain couples TRBV9 to TRBJ2-6; D may be TRBD1 (5 bases). Germline V gene lookup returns CDR1 SGDLS and CDR2 YYNGEE. V lost 6 bases and J 0 bases, leaving 13 bases between the germline ends. This CDR3 contains 16 residues. The CDR3 is CASTPRGISGANVLTF. DNA for the CDR3: TGTGCCAGCACCCCAAGGGGCATCTCTGGGGCCAACGTCCTGACTTTC.

The gene calls are TRBV18 and TRBJ2-1, with D maybe TRBD2 (6 bases). The CDR3 is 16 residues long. CDR1 and CDR2 from the germline V gene are KGHSH and LQKENI. Trimming stripped 4 bases from V and 9 bases from J, with 22 bases between. CDR3: CASSLPGTSGISEQFF. CDR3 nucleotide sequence: TGTGCCAGCTCACTACCCGGGACTTCAGGAATCAGTGAGCAGTTCTTC.

The rearrangement joins TRBV10-3 to TRBJ2-7, with D perhaps being TRBD1 or TRBD2 (5 bases each). V was clipped by 6 bases and J by 5 bases, with 11 bases between them. From germline, CDR1 is ENHRY and CDR2 SYGVKD. This CDR3 is 12 amino acids long. Written as DNA, the CDR3 is TGTGCCATCAGCCCGGGACCCAACGAGCAGTACTTC. Translating it yields CAISPGPNEQYF.

This rearrangement joins TRBV29-1 to TRBJ1-2, with 9 bases fitting TRBD1. V gave up 5 bases and J gave up 4 bases; unmatched junction bases: 5. Germline V CDR1 and CDR2: SQVTM, ANQGSEA. The CDR3 has 13 amino acids. The CDR3 DNA follows: TGCAGCGTTTCCGGGACAGGGTTCTATGGCTACACCTTC. Translated: CSVSGTGFYGYTF.

CDR3 residues: CASSLGDRGTNEKLFF. The CDR3 region has the DNA TGCGCCAGCAGCTTGGGGGACAGGGGAACTAATGAAAAACTGTTTTTT. This sequence joins TRBV5-1 and TRBJ1-4; 10 bases line up with TRBD1. V dropped 0 bases and J dropped 1; count of bases not matched to a gene: 0. The CDR3 spans 16 residues. The germline gives CDR1 SGHRS, CDR2 YFSETQ.

CDR3 sequence reads: CASSSAGLSYQETQYF. The DNA of the CDR3 is TGTGCCAGCAGCTCGGCGGGACTATCGTACCAAGAGACCCAGTACTTC. V and J are TRBV5-6 and TRBJ2-5; TRBD2 matches at 7 bases. Trimming took 3 bases from V and 0 from J; bases not matched to a gene: 8. This CDR3 spans 16 amino acids. Looked up from germline, CDR1 is SGHDT and CDR2 is YYEEEE.

The chain links TRBV6-1 to TRBJ2-7; TRBD1 aligns across 11 bases. CDR1 and CDR2 (germline): MNHNS, SASEGT. CDR3 size: 14 residues. V was clipped by 6 bases and J by 2 bases; unmatched bases: 3. The CDR3 DNA sequence: TGTGCCAGCAGATGGGACAGGGGGGCCTACGAGCAGTACTTC. It specifies CASRWDRGAYEQYF.

The chain combines TRBV7-9 with TRBJ1-5; D not resolved. There are 14 residues in the CDR3. Germline V CDR1 and CDR2: SEHNR, FQNEAQ (reference sequence). The V end was cut by 4 bases, the J end by 1 base, with 8 bases between. The CDR3 DNA follows: TGTGCCAGCAGCTCGGTAGCAAGCAATCAGCCCCAGCATTTT. Its translation: CASSSVASNQPQHF. The entire variable domain, with the rest obtained from reference TRBV7-9 and TRBJ1-5, is as follows: DTGVSQNPRHKITKRGQNVTFRCDPISEHNRLYWYRQTLGQGPEFLTYFQNEAQLEKSRLLSDRFSAERPKGSFSTLEIQRTEQGDSAMYLCASSSVASNQPQHFGDGTRLSIL.

This sequence joins TRBV11-2 and TRBJ1-1, with D possibly TRBD1 on 5 matching bases. CDR3 length equals 13 residues. V was clipped by 1 base and J by 6 bases, with 9 bases between them. Germline V CDR1 and CDR2: SGHAT, FQNNGV. Here the CDR3 DNA reads TGTGCCAGCAGCTTAGGGGGCTGGGCTGAAGCTTTCTTT. As protein: CASSLGGWAEAFF.

The CDR3 here is CASSLEVARVEKLFF. The DNA for the CDR3 is TGTGCCAGCAGCCTGGAAGTCGCCAGGGTGGAAAAACTGTTTTTT. The chain has TRBV5-5 and TRBJ1-4, with D perhaps matching TRBD1 (5 bases). CDR1 is SGHKS and CDR2 is YYEKEE in the germline V gene (reference sequence). V lost 4 bases and J lost 8, with 18 bases in between. This CDR3 region has 15 residues. The variable domain in full, completed from reference TRBV5-5 and TRBJ1-4, reads DAGVTQSPTHLIKTRGQQVTLRCSPISGHKSVSWYQQVLGQGPQFIFQYYEKEERGRGNFPDRFSARQFPNYSSELNVNALLLGDSALYLCASSLEVARVEKLFFGSGTQLSVL.

This clone occurred once. The V call is TRBV5-4, the J call TRBJ2-7, with 7 bases lining up with TRBD2. Per germline, CDR1 SGHNT and CDR2 YYREEE (reference sequence). V lost 4 bases and J lost 5; bases outside the gene matches: 6. This CDR3 is 13 amino acids long. The CDR3 DNA is TGTGCCAGCAGCCTCCCGGGGGGAGACGAGCAGTACTTC. Translating it yields CASSLPGGDEQYF.

This sequence joins TRBV6-5 and TRBJ1-3, with D perhaps TRBD1 (5 bases). V was clipped by 8 bases and J by 11 bases, with 19 bases between them. This CDR3 is 13 amino acids long. CDR1 and CDR2 (germline): MNHEY, SVGAGI. This chain's CDR3 is CASQDSTRAPIYF. The CDR3, as DNA: TGTGCCAGCCAAGACAGTACAAGAGCGCCCATATATTTT.